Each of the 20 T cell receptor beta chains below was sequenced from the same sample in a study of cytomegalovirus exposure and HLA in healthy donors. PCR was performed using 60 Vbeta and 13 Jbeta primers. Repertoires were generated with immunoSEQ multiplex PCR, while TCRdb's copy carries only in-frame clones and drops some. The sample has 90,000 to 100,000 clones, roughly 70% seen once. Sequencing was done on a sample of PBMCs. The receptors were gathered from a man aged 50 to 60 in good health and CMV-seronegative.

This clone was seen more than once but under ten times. CDR3 sequence: CASSQTSEDTQYF. In DNA form, the CDR3 reads TGCGCCAGCAGCCAGACTAGCGAGGATACGCAGTATTTT. The gene calls are TRBV4-3 and TRBJ2-3, with 8 nucleotides matching TRBD2. V shed 3 bases, J shed 6 bases, and the junction held 2 bases outside the gene matches. CDR1 LGHNA and CDR2 YSLEER come from the germline V gene. The CDR3 totals 13 residues.

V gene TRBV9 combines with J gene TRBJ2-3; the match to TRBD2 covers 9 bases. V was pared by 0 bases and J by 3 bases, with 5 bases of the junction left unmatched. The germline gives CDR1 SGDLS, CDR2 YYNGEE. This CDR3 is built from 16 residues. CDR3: CASSVDAGGPTDTQYF. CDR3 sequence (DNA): TGTGCCAGCAGCGTAGATGCGGGAGGGCCTACAGATACGCAGTATTTT.

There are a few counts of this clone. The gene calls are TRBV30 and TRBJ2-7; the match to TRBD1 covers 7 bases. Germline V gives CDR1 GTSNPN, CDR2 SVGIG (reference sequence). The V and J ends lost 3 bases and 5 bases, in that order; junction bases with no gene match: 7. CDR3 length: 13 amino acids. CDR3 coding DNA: TGTGCCTGGAGCGCCCGAAGGGGGCACGAGCAGTACGTC. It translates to CAWSARRGHEQYV.

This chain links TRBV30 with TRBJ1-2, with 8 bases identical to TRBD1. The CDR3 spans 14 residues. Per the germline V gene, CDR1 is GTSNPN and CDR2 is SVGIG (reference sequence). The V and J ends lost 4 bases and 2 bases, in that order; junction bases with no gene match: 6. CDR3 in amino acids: CAWTGTGVNYGYTF. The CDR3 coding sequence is TGTGCCTGGACCGGGACAGGAGTGAACTATGGCTACACCTTC.

The CDR3 loop is CASSEQGMVHGQFF. Here the CDR3 DNA reads TGTGCCAGCAGTGAGCAGGGGATGGTCCATGGGCAGTTCTTC. This sequence joins TRBV2 and TRBJ2-1; the D gene is possibly TRBD1 (6 bases). The germline V and J ends were trimmed by 3 bases and 12 bases, with 18 bases remaining between them. CDR3 length: 14 amino acids. In germline, CDR1 is SNHLY, CDR2 FYNNEI.

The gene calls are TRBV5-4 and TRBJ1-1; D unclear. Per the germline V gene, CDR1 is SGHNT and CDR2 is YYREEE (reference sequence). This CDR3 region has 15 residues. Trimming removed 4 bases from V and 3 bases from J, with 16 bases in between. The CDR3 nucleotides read TGTGCCAGCAGCCCATCTGGTGGGCTATACACTGAAGCTTTCTTT. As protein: CASSPSGGLYTEAFF.

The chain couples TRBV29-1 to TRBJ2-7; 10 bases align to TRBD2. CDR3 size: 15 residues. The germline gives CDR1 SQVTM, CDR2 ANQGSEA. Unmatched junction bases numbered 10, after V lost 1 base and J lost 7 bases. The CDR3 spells CSVEGPAGGPGEQYV. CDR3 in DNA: TGCAGCGTTGAAGGTCCAGCGGGAGGGCCGGGGGAGCAGTACGTC.

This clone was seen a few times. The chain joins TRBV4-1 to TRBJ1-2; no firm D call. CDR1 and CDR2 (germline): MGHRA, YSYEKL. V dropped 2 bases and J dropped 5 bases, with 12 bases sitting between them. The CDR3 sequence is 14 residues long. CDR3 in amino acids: CASSQTRVGYGYTF. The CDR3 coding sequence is TGCGCCAGCAGCCAAACCAGAGTCGGGTATGGCTACACCTTC.

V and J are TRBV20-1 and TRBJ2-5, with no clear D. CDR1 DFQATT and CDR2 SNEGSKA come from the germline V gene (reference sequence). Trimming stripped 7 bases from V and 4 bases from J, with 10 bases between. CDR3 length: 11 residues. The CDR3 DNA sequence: TGCAGTGTCAGCTGGAGAGAGACCCAGTACTTC. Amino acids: CSVSWRETQYF.

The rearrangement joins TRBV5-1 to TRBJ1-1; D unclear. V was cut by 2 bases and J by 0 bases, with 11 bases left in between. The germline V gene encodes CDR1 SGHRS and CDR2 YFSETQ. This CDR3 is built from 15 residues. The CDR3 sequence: CASSFFSELNTEAFF. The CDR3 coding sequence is TGCGCCAGCAGCTTTTTCTCGGAGTTGAACACTGAAGCTTTCTTT.

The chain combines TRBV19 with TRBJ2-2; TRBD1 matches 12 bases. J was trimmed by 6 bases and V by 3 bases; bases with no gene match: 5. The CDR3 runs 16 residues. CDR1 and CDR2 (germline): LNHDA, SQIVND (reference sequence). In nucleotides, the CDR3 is TGTGCCAGTAGTATTGGGACAGGGGGCTACTCCGGGGAGCTGTTTTTT. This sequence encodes CASSIGTGGYSGELFF.

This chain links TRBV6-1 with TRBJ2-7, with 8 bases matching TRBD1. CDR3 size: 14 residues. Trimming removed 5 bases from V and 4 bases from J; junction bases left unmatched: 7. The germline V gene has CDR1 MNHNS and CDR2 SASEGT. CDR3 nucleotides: TGTGCCAGCAGTCCGGACAGGGATCAGTACGAGCAGTACGTC. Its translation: CASSPDRDQYEQYV.

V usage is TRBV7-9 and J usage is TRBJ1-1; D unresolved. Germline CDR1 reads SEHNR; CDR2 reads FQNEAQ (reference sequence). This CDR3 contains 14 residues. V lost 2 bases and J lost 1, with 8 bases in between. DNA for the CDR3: TGTGCCAGCAGCTTATTATATCCGAACACTGAAGCTTTCTTT. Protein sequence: CASSLLYPNTEAFF.

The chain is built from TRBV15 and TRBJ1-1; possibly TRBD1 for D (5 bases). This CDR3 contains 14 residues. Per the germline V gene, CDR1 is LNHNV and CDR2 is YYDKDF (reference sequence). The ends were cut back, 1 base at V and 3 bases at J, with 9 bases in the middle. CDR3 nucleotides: TGTGCCACCAGCAGAGTTCAGGGATACACTGAAGCTTTCTTT. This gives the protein CATSRVQGYTEAFF.

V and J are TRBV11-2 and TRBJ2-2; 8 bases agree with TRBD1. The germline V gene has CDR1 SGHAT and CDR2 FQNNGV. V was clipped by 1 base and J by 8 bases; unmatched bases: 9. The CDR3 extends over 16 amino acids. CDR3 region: CASSLVRGQGAGELFF. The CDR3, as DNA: TGTGCCAGCAGCTTAGTTCGGGGGCAGGGGGCAGGGGAGCTGTTTTTT.

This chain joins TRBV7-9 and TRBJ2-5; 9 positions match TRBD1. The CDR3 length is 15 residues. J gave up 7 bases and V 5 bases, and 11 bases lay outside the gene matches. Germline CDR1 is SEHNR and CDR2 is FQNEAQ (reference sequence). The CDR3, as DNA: TGTGCCAGCAGCACCCGAGGGACAGGGCCCGGGACCCAGTACTTC. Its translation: CASSTRGTGPGTQYF.

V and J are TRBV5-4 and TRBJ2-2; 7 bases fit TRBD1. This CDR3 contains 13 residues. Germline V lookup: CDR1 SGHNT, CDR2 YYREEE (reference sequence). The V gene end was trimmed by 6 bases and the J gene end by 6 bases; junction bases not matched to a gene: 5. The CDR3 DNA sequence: TGTGCCAGCACCGCCCAGGGGGCCGGGGAGCTGTTTTTT. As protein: CASTAQGAGELFF. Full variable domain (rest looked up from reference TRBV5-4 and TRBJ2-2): ETGVTQSPTHLIKTRGQQVTLRCSSQSGHNTVSWYQQALGQGPQFIFQYYREEENGRGNFPPRFSGLQFPNYSSELNVNALELDDSALYLCASTAQGAGELFFGEGSRLTVL.

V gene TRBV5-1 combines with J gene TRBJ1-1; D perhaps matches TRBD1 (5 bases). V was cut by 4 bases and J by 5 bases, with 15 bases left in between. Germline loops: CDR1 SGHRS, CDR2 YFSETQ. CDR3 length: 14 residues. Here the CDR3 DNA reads TGCGCCAGCAGCCCCCAGGGCTTTTTGACTGAAGCTTTCTTT. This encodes CASSPQGFLTEAFF.

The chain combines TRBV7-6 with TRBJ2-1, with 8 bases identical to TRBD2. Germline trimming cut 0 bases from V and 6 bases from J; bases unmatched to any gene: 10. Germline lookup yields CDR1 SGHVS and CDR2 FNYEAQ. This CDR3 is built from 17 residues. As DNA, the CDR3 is TGTGCCAGCAGCTTAGCTAGAGGGACTAGTTTAATCAATGAGCAGTTCTTC. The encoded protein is CASSLARGTSLINEQFF.

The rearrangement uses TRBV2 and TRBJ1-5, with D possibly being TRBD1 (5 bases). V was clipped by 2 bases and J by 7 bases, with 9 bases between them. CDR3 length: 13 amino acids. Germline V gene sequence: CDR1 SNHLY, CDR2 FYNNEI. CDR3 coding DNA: TGTGCCAGCAGTGAAAGCTCAGGGCAGCCCCAGCATTTT. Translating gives CASSESSGQPQHF.